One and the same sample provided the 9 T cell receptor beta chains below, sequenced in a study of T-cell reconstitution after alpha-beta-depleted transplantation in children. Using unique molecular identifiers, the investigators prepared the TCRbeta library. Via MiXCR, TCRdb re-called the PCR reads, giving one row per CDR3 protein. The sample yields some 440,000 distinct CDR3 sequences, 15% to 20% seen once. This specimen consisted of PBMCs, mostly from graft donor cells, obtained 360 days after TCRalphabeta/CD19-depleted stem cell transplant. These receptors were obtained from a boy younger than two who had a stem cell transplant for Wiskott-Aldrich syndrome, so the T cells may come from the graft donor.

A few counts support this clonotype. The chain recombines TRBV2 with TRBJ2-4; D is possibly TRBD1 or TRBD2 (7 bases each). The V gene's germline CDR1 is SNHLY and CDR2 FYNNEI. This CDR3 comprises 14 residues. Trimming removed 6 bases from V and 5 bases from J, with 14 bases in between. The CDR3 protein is CASRSGTVQNIQYF. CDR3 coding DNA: TGTGCCAGCAGGAGCGGGACAGTCCAAAACATTCAGTACTTC.

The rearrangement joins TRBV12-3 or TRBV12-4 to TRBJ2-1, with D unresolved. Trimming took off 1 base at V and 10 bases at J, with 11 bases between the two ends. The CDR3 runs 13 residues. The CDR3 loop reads CASSLDPRLEQFF. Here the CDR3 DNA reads TGTGCCAGCAGTTTAGATCCCCGCCTCGAGCAGTTCTTC.

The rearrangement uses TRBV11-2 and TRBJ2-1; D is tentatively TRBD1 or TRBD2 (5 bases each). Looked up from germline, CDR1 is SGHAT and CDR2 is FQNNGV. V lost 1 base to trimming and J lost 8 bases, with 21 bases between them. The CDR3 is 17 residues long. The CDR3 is CASSLAKRGRAFDEQFF. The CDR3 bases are TGTGCCAGCAGCTTAGCCAAACGGGGCAGGGCATTCGATGAGCAGTTCTTC.

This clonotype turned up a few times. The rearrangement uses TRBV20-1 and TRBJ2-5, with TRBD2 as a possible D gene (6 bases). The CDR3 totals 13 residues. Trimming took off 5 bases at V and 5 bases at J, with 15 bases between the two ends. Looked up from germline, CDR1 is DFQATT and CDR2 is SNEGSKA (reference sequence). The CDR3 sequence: CSAWHGAGETQYF. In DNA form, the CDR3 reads TGCAGTGCTTGGCACGGGGCGGGGGAGACCCAGTACTTC.

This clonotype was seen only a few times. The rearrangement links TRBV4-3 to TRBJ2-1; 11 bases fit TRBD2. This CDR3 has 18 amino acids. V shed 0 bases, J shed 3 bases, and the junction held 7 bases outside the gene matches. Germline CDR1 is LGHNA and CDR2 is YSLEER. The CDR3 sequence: CASSQDRPGLAVYNEQFF. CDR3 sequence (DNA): TGCGCCAGCAGCCAAGATAGACCGGGACTAGCGGTCTACAATGAGCAGTTCTTC.

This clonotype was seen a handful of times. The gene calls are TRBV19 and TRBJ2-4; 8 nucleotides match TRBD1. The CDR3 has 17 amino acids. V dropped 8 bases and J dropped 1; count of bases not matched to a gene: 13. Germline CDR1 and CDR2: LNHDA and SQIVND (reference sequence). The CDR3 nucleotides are TGTGCCAGTGGAATCTCCCGGACAGGGAAGGCCAAAAACATTCAGTACTTC. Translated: CASGISRTGKAKNIQYF. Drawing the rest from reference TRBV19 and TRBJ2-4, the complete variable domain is DGGITQSPKYLFRKEGQNVTLSCEQNLNHDAMYWYRQDPGQGLRLIYYSQIVNDFQKGDIAEGYSVSREKKESFPLTVTSAQKNPTAFYLCASGISRTGKAKNIQYFGAGTRLSVL.

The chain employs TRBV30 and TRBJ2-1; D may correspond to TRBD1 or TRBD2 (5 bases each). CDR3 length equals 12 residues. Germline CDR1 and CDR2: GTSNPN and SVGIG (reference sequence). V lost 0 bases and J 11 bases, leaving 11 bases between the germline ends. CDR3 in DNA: TGTGCCTGGAGTGTACGGGGCCGGAAGCAGTTCTTC. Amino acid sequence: CAWSVRGRKQFF. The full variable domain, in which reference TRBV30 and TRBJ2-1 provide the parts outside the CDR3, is SQTIHQWPATLVQPVGSPLSLECTVEGTSNPNLYWYRQAAGRGLQLLFYSVGIGQISSEVPQNLSASRPQDRQFILSSKKLLLSDSGFYLCAWSVRGRKQFFGPGTRLTVL.

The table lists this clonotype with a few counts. CDR3 residues: CATSRGHTERQPQHF. The CDR3 coding sequence is TGTGCCACCAGCAGGGGACATACTGAGAGGCAGCCCCAGCATTTT. The V gene is TRBV15, the J gene TRBJ1-5; D is perhaps TRBD1 (6 bases). Germline V gene data show CDR1 as LNHNV and CDR2 as YYDKDF (reference sequence). Trimming shortened V by 3 bases and J by 7 bases, and 16 bases separated the two germline ends. CDR3 length equals 15 residues.

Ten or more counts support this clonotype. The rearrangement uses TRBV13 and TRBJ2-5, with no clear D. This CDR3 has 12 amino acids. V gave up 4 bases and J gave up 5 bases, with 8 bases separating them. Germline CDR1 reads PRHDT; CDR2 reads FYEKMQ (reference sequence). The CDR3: CASSYNTETQYF. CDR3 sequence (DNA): TGTGCCAGCAGCTATAATACTGAGACCCAGTACTTC.